The 18 T cell receptor beta chains listed next were all sequenced from one sample in a study of cytomegalovirus exposure and HLA in healthy donors. The primer mix had 60 Vbeta and 13 Jbeta primers. Produced via immunoSEQ multiplex PCR; TCRdb's table is partial and in-frame only. The table has over 150,000 clones, about 72% seen once; the top ten hold roughly 2%. The material sequenced was PBMCs. The receptor set was obtained from a man in his forties or fifties in good health and CMV-seropositive.

The genes are TRBV19 and TRBJ1-5, with TRBD1 as a possible D gene (6 bases). V was pared by 4 bases and J by 5 bases, with 15 bases between. This CDR3 spans 15 amino acids. CDR1 LNHDA and CDR2 SQIVND come from the germline V gene (reference sequence). The CDR3: CASSKGQLIDQPQHF. Here the CDR3 DNA reads TGTGCCAGTAGTAAAGGACAGCTTATCGATCAGCCCCAGCATTTT.

The chain employs TRBV7-8 and TRBJ2-5; TRBD2 is a possible D gene (6 bases). Looked up from germline, CDR1 is SGHVS and CDR2 is FQNEAQ. The germline V and J ends were trimmed by 4 bases and 5 bases, with 14 bases remaining between them. The length of the CDR3 is 14 residues. CDR3: CASSWRGVVETQYF. In DNA form, the CDR3 reads TGTGCCAGCAGCTGGCGGGGAGTGGTTGAGACCCAGTACTTC.

As concerns this clone: The sample holds other DNA sequences that translate to the same CDR3. The chain combines TRBV7-2 with TRBJ2-3; 11 nucleotides line up with TRBD2. J was trimmed by 3 bases and V by 5 bases; bases with no gene match: 7. This CDR3 spans 16 amino acids. Germline V lookup: CDR1 SGHTA, CDR2 FQGNSA. The CDR3: CASSPRLAGRTDTQYF. The CDR3 nucleotides read TGTGCCAGCAGCCCAAGACTAGCGGGGCGAACAGATACGCAGTATTTT.

This chain links TRBV6-5 with TRBJ2-2; 7 bases match TRBD2. Trimming cost V 8 bases and J 5 bases; bases outside gene matches: 8. CDR3 length equals 14 residues. The germline V gene encodes CDR1 MNHEY and CDR2 SVGAGI. The CDR3 region is CASSGAGRTGELFF. In DNA form, the CDR3 reads TGTGCCAGCTCGGGAGCGGGGCGGACCGGGGAGCTGTTTTTT.

This clone has more than one count but fewer than ten. This sample includes further DNA sequences coding for the same CDR3. The chain joins TRBV7-2 to TRBJ1-3; D remains unclear. The CDR3 totals 15 residues. V shed 1 base and J shed 0 bases, with 7 bases lying between them. Per the germline V gene, CDR1 is SGHTA and CDR2 is FQGNSA. The CDR3 DNA is TGTGCCAGCAGCTTAGTGGGAGGCTCTGGAAACACCATATATTTT. This sequence encodes CASSLVGGSGNTIYF.

The rearrangement uses TRBV7-2 and TRBJ1-5; D gene uncertain. CDR3 length equals 15 residues. V was shortened by 1 base and J by 9 bases, with 16 bases between the two germline ends. Per germline, CDR1 SGHTA and CDR2 FQGNSA. The CDR3 bases are TGTGCCAGCAGCTTAGAGGGAGTGTTGTTGACGCCCCAGCATTTT. It codes for CASSLEGVLLTPQHF. Based on the CDR3 plus reference TRBV7-2 and TRBJ1-5, the full variable domain is GAGVSQSPSNKVTEKGKDVELRCDPISGHTALYWYRQSLGQGLEFLIYFQGNSAPDKSGLPSDRFSAERTGGSVSTLTIQRTQQEDSAVYLCASSLEGVLLTPQHFGDGTRLSIL.

This chain uses TRBV5-1 with TRBJ1-1; no clear D gene. The CDR3 runs to 14 residues. Per the germline V gene, CDR1 is SGHRS and CDR2 is YFSETQ. The V and J ends lost 0 bases and 0 bases respectively, with 6 bases between them. CDR3 loop: CASSLGGMNTEAFF. The CDR3 DNA sequence: TGCGCCAGCAGCTTGGGAGGCATGAACACTGAAGCTTTCTTT.

The chain is built from TRBV4-2 and TRBJ2-2; TRBD1 is a possible D gene (6 bases). The CDR3 contains 17 residues. Per germline, CDR1 LGHNA and CDR2 YNFKEQ. V shed 4 bases and J shed 2 bases, with 17 bases lying between them. The CDR3 spells CASSLELQGLNTGELFF. CDR3 bases: TGTGCCAGCAGCCTGGAACTACAGGGCCTTAACACCGGGGAGCTGTTTTTT.

This clone was observed once. The chain has TRBV5-6 and TRBJ1-5; 10 bases are shared with TRBD1. The CDR3 has 13 amino acids. V was pared by 4 bases and J by 10 bases, with 5 bases of the junction left unmatched. CDR1 SGHDT and CDR2 YYEEEE come from the germline V gene. Here the CDR3 reads CASSQGTGVPQHF. The CDR3 DNA reads TGTGCCAGCAGCCAAGGGACAGGGGTTCCCCAGCATTTT.

This clone has a handful of counts. The J gene is TRBJ2-2, the V gene TRBV4-1, with 8 bases aligning to TRBD2. J gave up 7 bases and V 0 bases, and 7 bases lay outside the gene matches. There are 16 residues in the CDR3. The germline gives CDR1 MGHRA, CDR2 YSYEKL. CDR3 DNA: TGCGCCAGCAGCCAAGACTCGAGCGGGGGTATCGGGGAGCTGTTTTTT. Protein product: CASSQDSSGGIGELFF.

The rearrangement links TRBV7-6 to TRBJ2-3; 10 nucleotides line up with TRBD2. CDR1 is SGHVS, CDR2 FNYEAQ, per germline. Germline trimming cut 4 bases from V and 3 bases from J; bases unmatched to any gene: 4. The CDR3 consists of 15 residues. Here the CDR3 DNA reads TGTGCCAGCAGCTCACGTAGCGGGGGGACAGATACGCAGTATTTT. This encodes CASSSRSGGTDTQYF.

This sequence joins TRBV5-1 and TRBJ2-2, with D hard to call. Germline V gene data show CDR1 as SGHRS and CDR2 as YFSETQ. The CDR3 consists of 13 residues. Trimming removed 1 base at V and 3 bases at J, with 4 bases between. CDR3 region: CASSLPYTGELFF. The CDR3 coding sequence is TGCGCCAGCAGCTTGCCTTACACCGGGGAGCTGTTTTTT.

The genes are TRBV15 and TRBJ2-3, with TRBD2 identical over 8 bases. Germline-derived CDR1 and CDR2 are LNHNV and YYDKDF (reference sequence). This CDR3 spans 19 amino acids. The ends lost 4 bases at V and 4 bases at J; junction bases unmatched: 19. The CDR3 here is CATSKRGGRSGGISDTQYF. The CDR3 nucleotides are TGTGCCACCAGCAAAAGGGGGGGAAGGAGCGGGGGCATTTCAGATACGCAGTATTTT. Combining the CDR3 with reference TRBV15 and TRBJ2-3 gives the whole variable domain DAMVIQNPRYQVTQFGKPVTLSCSQTLNHNVMYWYQQKSSQAPKLLFHYYDKDFNNEADTPDNFQSRRPNTSFCFLDIRSPGLGDTAMYLCATSKRGGRSGGISDTQYFGPGTRLTVL.

The chain joins TRBV19 to TRBJ2-7, with D possibly matching TRBD2 (7 bases). Trimming took off 3 bases at V and 6 bases at J, with 9 bases between the two ends. The germline gives CDR1 LNHDA, CDR2 SQIVND (reference sequence). The CDR3 contains 12 residues. This CDR3 reads CASSMGGPEQYF. In nucleotides, the CDR3 is TGTGCCAGTAGTATGGGGGGGCCCGAGCAGTACTTC.

The chain carries TRBV4-3 and TRBJ1-1; D is uncertain. Germline V lookup: CDR1 LGHNA, CDR2 YSLEER. Trimming stripped 3 bases from V and 1 base from J, with 9 bases between. The CDR3 covers 14 residues. The CDR3 region is CASSHGWRNTEAFF. The DNA for the CDR3 is TGCGCCAGCAGCCATGGGTGGAGGAACACTGAAGCTTTCTTT.

The rearrangement joins TRBV27 to TRBJ1-4; the D gene is possibly TRBD1 (5 bases). CDR3 length: 15 residues. With 2 bases removed from V and 0 bases from J, the gap between germline ends came to 7 bases. Germline loops: CDR1 MNHEY, CDR2 SMNVEV (reference sequence). CDR3 loop: CASSLRGSTNEKLFF. The DNA of the CDR3 is TGTGCCAGCAGTTTACGGGGGTCAACTAATGAAAAACTGTTTTTT.

The chain is built from TRBV9 and TRBJ1-2, with D perhaps matching TRBD1 (6 bases). The CDR3 is 10 amino acids. CDR1 and CDR2 (germline): SGDLS, YYNGEE. V lost 7 bases, J lost 9 bases, and 10 bases lay in between. In DNA, the CDR3 is TGTGCCAGCGGAACAGGGCGCTACACCTTC. Its protein is CASGTGRYTF.

The chain employs TRBV19 and TRBJ2-7, with D tentatively TRBD2 (5 bases). Germline V CDR1 and CDR2: LNHDA, SQIVND (reference sequence). With 3 bases removed from V and 4 bases from J, the gap between germline ends came to 7 bases. This CDR3 spans 12 amino acids. CDR3: CASSIAGYEQYF. DNA of the CDR3: TGTGCCAGTAGTATTGCGGGTTACGAGCAGTACTTC.